This T cell receptor (beta chain) was sequenced during a study of Ad26.COV2.S vaccination and SARS-CoV-2 variants (dated by TCRdb to the early 2020s). Looking at the study overall: Donors in the vaccine arm were drawn from COV1001, a phase I-IIa trial of Ad26.COV2.S in healthy adults that was multicentre, randomized, double-blind and placebo-controlled. A total of 32 samples were included in the TCR-sequenced set, comprising around 19 Ad26.COV2.S vaccine recipients, 5 placebo recipients and 8 SARS-CoV-2 convalescent individuals. Ad26.COV2.S was given intramuscularly at 5x10^10 or 1x10^11 viral particles, as a single shot or as two shots 56 days apart. Trial participants were randomized into five groups of five, in which low-dose or high-dose Ad26.COV2.S was given once or twice, or placebo was given on both occasions. TCRbeta repertoire sequencing served as the tool for gauging how specific and how broad the SARS-CoV-2-reactive T cell receptors were following Ad26.COV2.S vaccination. Investigators remained blinded to trial group allocation during experiments and outcome assessment. Summary of the overall study and its limitations: It was noted by the authors that total T cell responses may have been underestimated by the TCR breadth and depth analyses. After vaccination, substantial breadth of spike-specific CD8+ and CD4+ T cell responses was reported. Compared with placebo recipients, Ad26.COV2.S recipients showed higher spike-specific TCR breadth (P = 0.0014). Vaccine and placebo recipients had comparable non-spike TCR breadth, which fits with the vaccine containing only spike. The study was not powered to compare responses between vaccine doses or regimens.

The immunoSEQ Assay was used to sequence TCRbeta CDR3 regions. After extraction, genomic DNA underwent amplification by bias-controlled multiplex PCR, followed by high-throughput sequencing. On the authors' methods: To quantify the absolute abundance of every unique TCRbeta CDR3 region, sequences were collapsed and filtered. T cell fraction was estimated by normalization of TCRbeta template counts to usable DNA, with usable DNA being measured through amplification of reference genes present in all nucleated cells. Repertoire TCRs were annotated as SARS-CoV-2-specific by exact matching of V gene, CDR3 amino acid sequence and J gene to a known reactive TCR set. MIRA supplied the reference SARS-CoV-2 TCR set, which was filtered for enrichment in COVID-19-positive ImmuneCODE repertoires so that public or cross-reactive TCRs were removed. Using the MIRA antigens, annotated TCRs were further analysed by specific ORF or by position within an ORF. Depth was the summed frequency of annotated unique rearrangements, while breadth was defined as annotated unique rearrangements over total unique productive rearrangements. Group comparisons of TCR breadth used two-sided Wilcoxon rank-sum tests. TCRdb limited this immuneACCESS table to in-frame rearrangements with V and J called. A share of clones is missing; checked studies link under half to unresolved V genes, and the rest is unexplained. D and trimming come from the DNA, and the V and J calls and clone size come from that table. This sample has some 640,000 clones in its table, and more than 80% of those were observed once. The ten largest clonotypes hold about 1.5% of the sample.

According to the study, the label for this sample's treatment or condition signals: around 19 received Ad26.COV2.S at low or high dose, single or two shots; roughly five received placebo; per-sample allocation not given. Repertoires of vaccine and placebo recipients were sequenced from samples collected on day 63 after the first injection. Between 29 July and 7 August 2020, Cohort 1b enrolled 20 to 30 adults aged 18-55 years at one site in Boston, USA. Ad26.COV2.S was a replication-incompetent adenovirus type 26 vector that expressed a prefusion-stabilized SARS-CoV-2 spike protein derived from the original Wuhan strain. Turning to this clone: Its antigen remains undetermined. The input lacks base qualities; no much larger clone sits a single base away.

The material sequenced was peripheral blood, taken in a trial of Ad26.COV2.S vaccine versus placebo. This sequence was found in a person between 18 and 65 years old who received the Ad26.COV2.S COVID-19 vaccine or a placebo.

The nucleotides read TGCGCCAGCAGCTTCCTCGGACAGGTCAGCTCCTACGAGCAGTACTTC. The resulting protein is CASSFLGQVSSYEQYF. Rearrangement joined TRBV5-1 to TRBJ2-7, with 7 bases aligning to TRBD1. For this chain, trimming is 2 bases at the V end and 0 bases at the J end, and the number of junction bases without a gene match is 8. The CDR3, cysteine through phenylalanine, is 16 amino acids long. Only the CDR3 DNA stays, 48 bases, in frame from base 1. In the germline V gene, CDR1 corresponds to SGHRS and CDR2 to YFSETQ.